The 16 T cell receptor beta chains listed next were all sequenced from one sample in a study of cytomegalovirus exposure and HLA in healthy donors. PCR primers comprised 60 Vbeta and 13 Jbeta primers. Using immunoSEQ multiplex PCR, the repertoire was profiled, and TCRdb retains in-frame clones only, with some absent. The table lists around 180,000 clones, roughly 75% of them singletons, with around 5.7% in the top ten. Sequenced sample: PBMCs. The receptors stem from a man aged 40-50 years in good health and CMV-seronegative.

V and J are TRBV7-2 and TRBJ2-5, with a possible D match to TRBD1 (6 bases). Per the germline V gene, CDR1 is SGHTA and CDR2 is FQGNSA. Between the trimmed V and J ends, which lost 5 bases and 5 bases, there was a span of 12 bases. The CDR3 runs to 13 residues. In nucleotides, the CDR3 is TGTGCCAGCAGCCGTACAGGGCAGGAGACCCAGTACTTC. Encoded protein: CASSRTGQETQYF.

The gene calls are TRBV5-1 and TRBJ2-7, with D possibly being TRBD1 (5 bases). There are 14 residues in the CDR3. V dropped 4 bases and J dropped 1 base, with 12 bases sitting between them. CDR1 is SGHRS and CDR2 is YFSETQ in the germline V gene. Here the CDR3 reads CASSADAGSYEQYF. CDR3 in DNA: TGCGCCAGCAGCGCGGATGCAGGGTCCTACGAGCAGTACTTC.

The rearrangement links TRBV5-4 to TRBJ2-1, with 8 bases that match TRBD2. V was clipped by 3 bases and J by 3 bases; unmatched bases: 5. The germline gives CDR1 SGHNT, CDR2 YYREEE (reference sequence). This CDR3 spans 15 amino acids. Here the CDR3 reads CASSYGLADYNEQFF. The CDR3 nucleotides are TGTGCCAGCAGCTATGGACTAGCAGACTACAATGAGCAGTTCTTC.

Written as DNA, the CDR3 is TGTGCCAGCAGCTCCATTAGCGGGAGGGAAACCGGGGAGCTGTTTTTT. It specifies CASSSISGRETGELFF. The rearrangement uses TRBV11-2 and TRBJ2-2; the match to TRBD2 covers 11 bases. J lost 5 bases, V lost 4 bases, and 6 bases had no gene match. Germline lookup yields CDR1 SGHAT and CDR2 FQNNGV. The CDR3 is 16 amino acids.

This chain joins TRBV2 and TRBJ2-7; TRBD1 matches at 10 bases. The CDR3 sequence is 19 residues long. Losses at the gene ends were 0 bases for V and 7 bases for J; bases not matched to a gene: 18. Germline V gene data show CDR1 as SNHLY and CDR2 as FYNNEI. CDR3 coding DNA: TGTGCCAGCAGTGAAGCGCTATATCGGGGACAGGGGAGGGTTTGGGAGCAGTACTTC. As protein: CASSEALYRGQGRVWEQYF.

The count of this clone is one. V gene TRBV29-1 combines with J gene TRBJ2-3; D is possibly TRBD2 (6 bases). Germline loops: CDR1 SQVTM, CDR2 ANQGSEA. CDR3 length: 11 residues. V lost 6 bases, J lost 5 bases, and 9 bases lay in between. For the CDR3, the DNA is TGCAGCGTGCGAGCGGGAGATACGCAGTATTTT. This translates into CSVRAGDTQYF.

The chain links TRBV5-4 to TRBJ1-2; weak D call: TRBD1 (6 bases). The V gene lost 4 bases and the J gene lost 9 bases, with 22 bases spanning the gap. The CDR3 has 15 amino acids. Germline CDR1 and CDR2: SGHNT and YYREEE (reference sequence). The CDR3 protein is CASSLSTGHFKSYTF. CDR3 DNA: TGTGCCAGCAGCCTCTCAACGGGACACTTTAAGAGCTACACCTTC. The entire variable domain, with the rest obtained from reference TRBV5-4 and TRBJ1-2, is as follows: ETGVTQSPTHLIKTRGQQVTLRCSSQSGHNTVSWYQQALGQGPQFIFQYYREEENGRGNFPPRFSGLQFPNYSSELNVNALELDDSALYLCASSLSTGHFKSYTFGSGTRLTVV.

The sample holds a few counts of this clone. The chain is built from TRBV29-1 and TRBJ1-2; possible D gene TRBD1, 5 bases. The CDR3 runs to 13 residues. V shed 3 bases and J shed 5 bases, with 13 bases lying between them. Germline CDR1 and CDR2: SQVTM and ANQGSEA. The chain's CDR3 is CSVEEGLPYGYTF. CDR3 in DNA: TGCAGCGTTGAGGAGGGGCTTCCTTATGGCTACACCTTC.

This chain links TRBV5-1 with TRBJ2-2, with D perhaps matching TRBD1 (7 bases). Germline CDR1 SGHRS, CDR2 YFSETQ. Trimming cost V 0 bases and J 4 bases, with 10 bases left between them. The CDR3 extends over 15 amino acids. The CDR3 region has the DNA TGCGCCAGCAGCTTGGGACAGGGAGGCACCGGGGAGCTGTTTTTT. Its protein is CASSLGQGGTGELFF.

This sequence joins TRBV6-1 and TRBJ2-1; 8 bases agree with TRBD2. V gave up 2 bases and J gave up 1 base; unmatched junction bases: 1. Germline assignment: CDR1 MNHNS and CDR2 SASEGT. The CDR3 is 15 residues long. This CDR3 reads CASSELAGSYNEQFF. The CDR3 DNA is TGTGCCAGCAGTGAACTAGCGGGTTCCTACAATGAGCAGTTCTTC.

The chain recombines TRBV5-1 with TRBJ2-1; perhaps TRBD2 as D (5 bases). CDR3 length: 13 residues. Germline V CDR1 and CDR2: SGHRS, YFSETQ. V was pared by 4 bases and J by 10 bases, with 15 bases between. As DNA, the CDR3 is TGCGCCAGCAGCGAGAACGCCCTAGCCGAGCAGTTCTTC. Protein sequence: CASSENALAEQFF.

The chain joins TRBV11-3 to TRBJ1-2; D may be TRBD1 (5 bases). With 5 bases removed from V and 2 bases from J, the gap between germline ends came to 15 bases. The CDR3 has 15 residues. Germline lookup yields CDR1 SGHNT and CDR2 YENEEA. The CDR3 DNA sequence: TGTGCCAGCAGCCCCCCAGGGTGGGGCAACTATGGCTACACCTTC. Amino acid sequence: CASSPPGWGNYGYTF.

This sequence joins TRBV7-9 and TRBJ2-3; TRBD2 matches 11 bases. CDR3 size: 17 residues. V trimming: 5 bases; J trimming: 2 bases; junction bases outside the gene matches: 9. CDR1 and CDR2 from the germline V gene are SEHNR and FQNEAQ (reference sequence). The CDR3 DNA is TGTGCCAGCAGCCAGAAGACTAGCGGGGAGTACACAGATACGCAGTATTTT. This encodes CASSQKTSGEYTDTQYF.

This clone was counted between two and nine times. The genes are TRBV18 and TRBJ1-5, with unresolved D. This CDR3 has 14 residues. V lost 5 bases and J 3 bases, leaving 11 bases between the germline ends. Germline CDR1 is KGHSH and CDR2 is LQKENI. The CDR3 protein is CASSARTVNQPQHF. The CDR3 DNA sequence: TGTGCCAGCTCAGCCCGGACTGTCAATCAGCCCCAGCATTTT.

The genes are TRBV9 and TRBJ1-1; D call uncertain. Trimming left V 0 bases short and J 2 bases short, with 14 bases between. Germline CDR1 and CDR2: SGDLS and YYNGEE. The CDR3 is 16 amino acids. CDR3 sequence: CASSVDSRRTNTEAFF. The CDR3 DNA is TGTGCCAGCAGCGTAGATTCCAGGAGGACCAACACTGAAGCTTTCTTT.

This clone came up once. The V and J genes are TRBV5-5 and TRBJ1-5; tentatively, D is TRBD1 (6 bases). The CDR3 runs to 14 residues. The V end was cut by 2 bases, the J end by 5 bases, with 11 bases between. Germline V gives CDR1 SGHKS, CDR2 YYEKEE (reference sequence). The chain's CDR3 is CASSFFAGDQPQHF. DNA for the CDR3: TGTGCCAGCAGCTTTTTTGCAGGGGATCAGCCCCAGCATTTT.